The rows below give T cell receptor beta chains drawn from one sample of a study of T-cell reconstitution after alpha-beta-depleted transplantation in children. TCRdb redid the calling of the PCR reads with MiXCR, one entry per CDR3 protein. The sample contains just under 550,000 distinct CDR3 sequences, around 20% of which appear only once. The starting material was PBMCs from the stem cell graft donor, obtained from the stem cell graft. Receptor source: a human donor who donated a stem cell graft to a child with acute lymphoblastic leukemia. The CDR3 runs from the conserved cysteine through the conserved F or W. The order of the fields is J gene, V gene, CDR3 protein.

TRBJ2-7,TRBV20-1,CSATTVYEQYF
TRBJ2-5,TRBV20-1,CSARVPAGQETQYF
TRBJ2-3,TRBV7-8,CASSLFGADTQYF
TRBJ2-1,TRBV12-3/TRBV12-4,CASASLLAGVVDEQFF
TRBJ2-2,TRBV24-1,CATSSDTNTGELFF
TRBJ2-4,TRBV19,CASSGIAGGGSIQYF
TRBJ1-1,TRBV12-3/TRBV12-4,CASSPQVTEAFF
TRBJ2-5,TRBV4-1,CASSPQGASETQYF
TRBJ1-1,TRBV20-1,CPDGGARCTEAFF
TRBJ2-3,TRBV7-9,CASSPGRLLTDTQYF
TRBJ2-5,TRBV9,CASSVDVGLAGGETQYF
TRBJ2-6,TRBV18,CASSPTGNSGANVLTF
TRBJ2-7,TRBV5-1,CASSLGKTYEQYF
TRBJ2-2,TRBV5-5,CASSTSGRHTGELFF
TRBJ1-2,TRBV20-1,CSPIGRSTGGYTF
TRBJ2-2,TRBV29-1,CSGTAGGNTGELFF
TRBJ1-2,TRBV5-6,CASSLGQDVYGYTF
TRBJ1-5,TRBV27,CASSLAGLSQPQHF
TRBJ2-7,TRBV5-6,CASTSYGQGAYEQYF
TRBJ1-1,TRBV6-5,CASSYDGGSAEAFF
TRBJ2-7,TRBV7-8,CASSIDGSSYEQYF
TRBJ1-5,TRBV29-1,CSVRDRGVYQPQHF
TRBJ2-2,TRBV24-1,CATSDPRTGDTGELFF
TRBJ2-7,TRBV20-1,CSAYRGLGEQYF